This is a list of T cell receptor beta chains from one sample in a study of beta chain features in type 1 diabetes. This table comes from immunoSEQ multiplex PCR, and its TCRdb copy is limited to in-frame clones, with some not included. The sample holds 680,000 or so clones; around an eighth are singletons and the top ten take less than 0.025%. Sequencing was performed on naive CD4+ T cells from blood. These receptors all come from a man aged 18 to 30 with type 1 diabetes. The CDR3 runs from the conserved cysteine through the conserved F or W. D genes are given only for firm matches. Size is omitted from some rows. Given values are once, few, many or a class for expanded clones.

TRBJ2-2 TRBV29-1 . few TGCAGCGTCACGGGGGCCCTGTTAAACACCGGGGAGCTGTTTTTT CSVTGALLNTGELFF
TRBJ2-3 TRBV9 TRBD2 few TGTGCCAGCAGCACTGCCCCCGTACTAGCGGCCGGCACAGATACGCAGTATTTT CASSTAPVLAAGTDTQYF
TRBJ1-1 TRBV13 TRBD1 . TGTGCCAGCAGCTTCGGGACAGGGCTTGCTGAAGCTTTCTTT CASSFGTGLAEAFF
TRBJ2-5 TRBV29-1 TRBD2 few TGCAGCGTGGACCTAGCGGGGGCCGAGACCCAGTACTTC CSVDLAGAETQYF
TRBJ1-5 TRBV5-4 . few TGTGCCAGCAGCTTACCGGGGCGGGATCAGCCCCAGCATTTT CASSLPGRDQPQHF
TRBJ2-3 TRBV5-6 . few TGTGCCAGCGGGGCTAGCACAGATACGCAGTATTTT CASGASTDTQYF
TRBJ2-5 TRBV5-6 TRBD1 . TGTGCCAGCAGCTTGGGTGGACAGGTAGGAGAGACCCAGTACTTC CASSLGGQVGETQYF
TRBJ1-5 TRBV27 . few TGTGCCAGCAGTTCCGCCGCCTGGGGGCCCCAGCATTTT CASSSAAWGPQHF
TRBJ1-2 TRBV19 . few TGTGCCAGTAGTACTATTTCTGCTAACTATGGCTACACCTTC CASSTISANYGYTF
TRBJ1-5 TRBV7-8 . few TGTGCCAGCAGCTTAGCGACTGTAGGGGGACAGCCCCAGCATTTT CASSLATVGGQPQHF
TRBJ2-3 TRBV2 . . TGTGCCAGCAGTCAGGGCCGATCAAGCACAGATACGCAGTATTTT CASSQGRSSTDTQYF
TRBJ2-7 TRBV18 TRBD1 few TGTGCCAGCTCACCTGGACAGGGTTCCTCCTACGAGCAGTACTTC CASSPGQGSSYEQYF
TRBJ2-7 TRBV2 . . TGTGCCAGCAGTGGGGATCTTTTCGGGCGAGGGTACTTC CASSGDLFGRGYF
TRBJ1-5 TRBV4-1 . . TGCGCCAGCAGCCATACAGGGACGGATCAGCCCCAGCATTTT CASSHTGTDQPQHF
TRBJ1-2 TRBV18 TRBD1 . TGTGCCAGCTCACAACGGGACAGGGGCTCTGGCTACACCTTC CASSQRDRGSGYTF
TRBJ1-6 TRBV4-1 . . TGCGCCAGCAGCCAAGATACTCTTCGCAGGGTAGATTCACCCCTCCACTTT CASSQDTLRRVDSPLHF
TRBJ2-7 TRBV10-1 . . TGCGCCAGCAGTGATGAGGGGCTTGGGATCGAGCAGTACTTC CASSDEGLGIEQYF
TRBJ1-4 TRBV6-4 . few TGTGCCAGCAGTGACTCCAGGGATCTTGGTGAAAAACTGTTTTTT CASSDSRDLGEKLFF
TRBJ1-6 TRBV27 . few TGTGCCAGCAGAGGGGTTGGGTCACCCCTCCACTTT CASRGVGSPLHF
TRBJ1-5 TRBV7-9 . . TGTGCCAGCAGCTTATCAGGCAATCAGCCCCAGCATTTT CASSLSGNQPQHF
TRBJ1-1 TRBV29-1 TRBD1 . TGCAGCGGAGACCGGGACAGGGAAGCTTTCTTT CSGDRDREAFF
TRBJ2-3 TRBV14 TRBD2 few TGTGCCAGCAGCCGACTAGCGCTGAGCACAGATACGCAGTATTTT CASSRLALSTDTQYF
TRBJ2-7 TRBV23-1 . few TGCGCCACCCCTAACGAGCAGTACTTC CATPNEQYF
TRBJ2-4 TRBV7-9 TRBD2 . TGTGCCAGCAGCTCAGGGAGGGAGGCCAAAAACATTCAGTACTTC CASSSGREAKNIQYF
TRBJ1-1 TRBV11-2 . . TGTGCCAGCAGCCCAAAACAGGGCACGAACACTGAAGCTTTCTTT CASSPKQGTNTEAFF
TRBJ2-3 TRBV9 . few TGTGCCAGCAGCGTATGGTCGGGGGACAACCCGGTTACAGATACGCAGTATTTT CASSVWSGDNPVTDTQYF